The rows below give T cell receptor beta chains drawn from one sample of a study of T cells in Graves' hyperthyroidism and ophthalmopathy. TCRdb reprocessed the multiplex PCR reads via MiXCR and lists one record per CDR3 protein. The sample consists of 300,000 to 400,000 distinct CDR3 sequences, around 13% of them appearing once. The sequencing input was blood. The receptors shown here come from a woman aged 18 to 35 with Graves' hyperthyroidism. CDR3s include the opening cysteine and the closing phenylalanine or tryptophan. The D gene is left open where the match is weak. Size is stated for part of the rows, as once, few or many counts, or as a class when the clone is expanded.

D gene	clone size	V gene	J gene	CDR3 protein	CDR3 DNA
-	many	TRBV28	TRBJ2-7	CASSLPGGLYEQYF	TGTGCCAGCAGTTTACCCGGGGGCCTCTACGAGCAGTACTTC
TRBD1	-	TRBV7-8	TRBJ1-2	CASSLARGDRGGGYTF	TGTGCCAGCAGCTTAGCAAGGGGGGACAGGGGTGGTGGCTACACCTTC
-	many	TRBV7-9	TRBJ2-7	CASSLVWGYEQYF	TGTGCCAGCAGCTTAGTGTGGGGTTACGAGCAGTACTTC
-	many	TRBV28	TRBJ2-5	CASLIAAFQETQYF	TGTGCCAGCCTAATCGCGGCTTTCCAAGAGACCCAGTACTTC
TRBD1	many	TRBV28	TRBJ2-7	CASKTGQGGYEQYF	TGTGCCAGCAAGACCGGACAGGGGGGCTACGAGCAGTACTTC
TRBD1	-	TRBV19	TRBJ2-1	CASSIRDRGYYNEQFF	TGTGCCAGTAGTATTAGGGACAGGGGCTACTACAATGAGCAGTTCTTC
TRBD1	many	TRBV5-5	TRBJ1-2	CASSLAKGADYGYTF	TGTGCCAGCAGCTTGGCCAAGGGGGCGGACTATGGCTACACCTTC
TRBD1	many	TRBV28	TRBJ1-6	CASTTQGAPGSPLHF	TGTGCCAGCACCACCCAGGGGGCCCCAGGCTCACCCCTCCACTTT
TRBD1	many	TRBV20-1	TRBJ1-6	CSAPQGTYNSPLHF	TGCAGTGCTCCACAGGGGACCTATAATTCACCCCTCCACTTT
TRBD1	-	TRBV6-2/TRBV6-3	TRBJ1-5	CASSQGVQTGKISFSNQPQHF	TGTGCCAGCAGTCAAGGGGTCCAGACAGGGAAGATAAGTTTTAGCAATCAGCCCCAGCATTTT
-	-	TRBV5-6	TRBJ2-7	CASSFYTVLRDHKYEQYF	TGTGCCAGCAGCTTCTACACAGTTCTCCGGGACCATAAATACGAGCAGTACTTC
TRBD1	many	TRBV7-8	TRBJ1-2	CASSLARNRGGEGYTF	TGTGCCAGCAGCTTAGCGCGGAACAGGGGCGGGGAGGGCTACACCTTC
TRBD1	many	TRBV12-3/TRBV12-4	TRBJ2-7	CASRPTGGTYEQYF	TGTGCCAGCAGGCCTACAGGGGGGACGTACGAGCAGTACTTC
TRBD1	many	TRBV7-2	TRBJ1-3	CASFEGGGGNTIYF	TGTGCCAGCTTCGAAGGGGGCGGAGGAAACACCATATATTTT
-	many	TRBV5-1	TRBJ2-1	CASSLEGGRMDEQFF	TGCGCCAGCAGCTTGGAAGGTGGGAGAATGGATGAGCAGTTCTTC
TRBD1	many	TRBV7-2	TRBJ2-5	CASSEGTGVWWTQYF	TGTGCCAGCAGCGAGGGGACAGGGGTATGGTGGACCCAGTACTTC
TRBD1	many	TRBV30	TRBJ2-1	CAWSPGLGGFNEQFF	TGTGCCTGGAGCCCAGGGCTAGGGGGCTTCAATGAGCAGTTCTTC
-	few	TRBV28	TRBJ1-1	CVSRPLLGGGSEAFF	TGTGTATCACGCCCACTCCTGGGGGGGGGTTCTGAAGCTTTCTTT
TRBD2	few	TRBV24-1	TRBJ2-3	CATSDPAGGTDTQYF	TGTGCCACCAGTGATCCAGCGGGAGGGACAGATACGCAGTATTTT
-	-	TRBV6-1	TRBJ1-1	CASSGPYTEAFF	TGTGCCAGCAGTGGGCCGTACACTGAAGCTTTCTTT
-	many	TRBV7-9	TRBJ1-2	CASSLPRVFKGYTF	TGTGCCAGCAGCTTACCTCGGGTCTTTAAGGGCTACACCTTC
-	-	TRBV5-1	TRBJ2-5	CASSQTGTQGTQYF	TGCGCCAGCAGCCAGACCGGGACTCAGGGGACCCAGTACTTC
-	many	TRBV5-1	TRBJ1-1	CASSLRGAFTEAFF	TGCGCCAGCAGCTTGCGGGGGGCTTTTACTGAAGCTTTCTTT
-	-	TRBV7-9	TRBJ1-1	CASSLDGEAFF	TGTGCCAGCAGCTTAGATGGAGAAGCTTTCTTT
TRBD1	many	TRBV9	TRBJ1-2	CASSANSPGGHYGYTF	TGTGCCAGCAGCGCTAACAGTCCAGGGGGCCACTATGGCTACACCTTC
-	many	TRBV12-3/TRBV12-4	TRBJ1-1	CASSFDTILMTTEAFF	TGTGCCAGCAGTTTTGATACCATTCTAATGACCACTGAAGCTTTCTTT
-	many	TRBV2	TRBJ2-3	CATLRGGNTDTQYF	TGTGCCACCCTCCGGGGTGGGAACACAGATACGCAGTATTTT
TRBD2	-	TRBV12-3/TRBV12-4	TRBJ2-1	CASRGTSGPSSYNEQFF	TGTGCCAGCCGGGGGACTAGCGGCCCAAGCTCCTACAATGAGCAGTTCTTC
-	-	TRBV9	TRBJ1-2	CASSSGVGYTF	TGTGCCAGCAGTTCAGGGGTTGGCTACACCTTC
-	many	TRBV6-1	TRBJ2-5	CASSKTDLETQYF	TGTGCCAGCAGTAAGACTGATTTGGAGACCCAGTACTTC
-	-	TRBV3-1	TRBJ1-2	CASSAAPADGYTF	TGTGCCAGCAGCGCAGCTCCGGCAGATGGCTACACCTTC
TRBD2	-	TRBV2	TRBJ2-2	CASRLSGTINTGELFF	TGTGCCAGCAGGCTCTCCGGGACTATTAACACCGGGGAGCTGTTTTTT
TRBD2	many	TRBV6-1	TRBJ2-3	CASSNGGSTDTQYF	TGTGCCAGCAGTAACGGGGGGAGCACAGATACGCAGTATTTT
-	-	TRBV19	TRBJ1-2	CATVGWGYGYTF	TGTGCCACGGTTGGGTGGGGCTATGGCTACACCTTC
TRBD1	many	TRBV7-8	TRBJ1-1	CASSYRDRGTAEAFF	TGTGCCAGCAGCTACCGGGACAGGGGGACAGCTGAAGCTTTCTTT
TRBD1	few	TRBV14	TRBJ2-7	CASSKQGATYEQYF	TGTGCCAGCAGCAAACAGGGGGCGACCTACGAGCAGTACTTC
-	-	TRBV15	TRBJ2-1	CATSSQAVPTYNEQFF	TGTGCCACCAGCAGCCAAGCGGTTCCCACCTACAATGAGCAGTTCTTC
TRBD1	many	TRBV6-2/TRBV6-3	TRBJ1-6	CASSYAGTGRGALHF	TGTGCCAGCAGTTACGCAGGGACAGGCCGAGGGGCCCTCCACTTT
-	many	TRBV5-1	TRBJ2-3	CASSLGSLGSGTDTQYF	TGCGCCAGCAGCTTGGGTTCCCTCGGGAGTGGCACAGATACGCAGTATTTT
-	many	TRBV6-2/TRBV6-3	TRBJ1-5	CASDSWGNQPQHF	TGTGCCAGCGATTCCTGGGGTAATCAGCCCCAGCATTTT
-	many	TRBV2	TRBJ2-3	CASSGMNTQYF	TGTGCCAGCAGCGGGATGAATACGCAGTATTTT
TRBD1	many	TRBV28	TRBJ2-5	CASISRGPSETQYF	TGTGCCAGTATAAGCAGGGGGCCGTCGGAGACCCAGTACTTC
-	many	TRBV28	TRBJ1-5	CASSSTGHPEKPQHF	TGTGCCAGCAGTTCTACAGGGCACCCTGAGAAGCCCCAGCATTTT
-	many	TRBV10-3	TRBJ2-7	CAISESGTREQYF	TGTGCCATCAGTGAGTCGGGGACAAGGGAGCAGTACTTC
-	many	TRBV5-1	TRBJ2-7	CASSLEPSSYEQYF	TGCGCCAGCAGCTTGGAGCCTAGCTCCTACGAGCAGTACTTC
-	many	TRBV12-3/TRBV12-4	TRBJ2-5	CASARDQETQYF	TGTGCCAGCGCCAGAGACCAAGAGACCCAGTACTTC
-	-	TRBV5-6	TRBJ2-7	CASSGRNTGPHEQYF	TGTGCCAGCAGCGGGAGAAATACAGGGCCCCACGAGCAGTACTTC
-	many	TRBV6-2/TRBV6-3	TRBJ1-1	CASSYSVRTPNTEAFF	TGTGCCAGCAGTTACTCGGTCCGGACACCTAACACTGAAGCTTTCTTT
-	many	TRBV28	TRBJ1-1	CASRYSGMNTEAFF	TGTGCCAGCAGATACAGCGGCATGAACACTGAAGCTTTCTTT
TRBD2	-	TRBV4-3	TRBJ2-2	CASSPGTSGIVTGELFF	TGCGCCAGCAGCCCGGGGACTAGCGGGATAGTTACCGGGGAGCTGTTTTTT
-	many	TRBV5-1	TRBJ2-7	CASSWDGSPEQYF	TGCGCCAGCAGCTGGGACGGGTCCCCCGAGCAGTACTTC
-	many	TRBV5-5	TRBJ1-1	CASSIGWGRNTEAFF	TGTGCCAGCAGCATCGGTTGGGGAAGGAACACTGAAGCTTTCTTT
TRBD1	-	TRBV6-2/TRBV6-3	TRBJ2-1	CASSYNRDSSYNEQFF	TGTGCCAGCAGTTACAACCGGGACAGCTCCTACAATGAGCAGTTCTTC
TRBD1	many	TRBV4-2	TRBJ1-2	CASSQERTASGTGSVYGYTF	TGTGCCAGCAGCCAAGAGCGTACGGCGTCCGGGACAGGGTCGGTGTATGGCTACACCTTC
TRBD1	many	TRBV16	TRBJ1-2	CASSQWRDRDSGYTF	TGTGCCAGCAGCCAATGGCGGGACAGGGATAGTGGCTACACCTTC
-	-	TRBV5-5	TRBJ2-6	CASSLEVYRGGSGANVLTF	TGTGCCAGCAGCCTGGAGGTGTACAGGGGAGGATCTGGGGCCAACGTCCTGACTTTC
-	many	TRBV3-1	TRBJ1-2	CASSQDWGYGYGYTF	TGTGCCAGCAGCCAAGATTGGGGGTACGGCTATGGCTACACCTTC
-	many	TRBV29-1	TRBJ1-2	CSLRSVENGYTF	TGCAGCCTGCGGAGTGTTGAGAATGGCTACACCTTC
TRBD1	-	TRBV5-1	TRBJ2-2	CASSLTGGDLSAGELFF	TGCGCCAGCAGCTTGACAGGGGGAGATCTAAGCGCCGGGGAGCTGTTTTTT
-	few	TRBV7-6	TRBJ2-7	CASSSAALAEQYF	TGTGCCAGCAGCTCCGCAGCGCTAGCTGAGCAGTACTTC